These T cell receptor beta chains were read from a single sample in a study of cytomegalovirus exposure and HLA in healthy donors. Repertoires were generated with immunoSEQ multiplex PCR, while TCRdb's copy carries only in-frame clones and drops some. The sample yields about 160,000 clones, 75% to 90% seen once. Sample: PBMCs. Every receptor here comes from a human donor in good health. CDR3s include the opening cysteine and the closing phenylalanine or tryptophan. D genes are given only for firm matches. The size of a clone is reported for some rows only, either as once, few or many, or as a class for expanded clones.

J: TRBJ1-5
length: 14
size: .
V: TRBV19
D: .
DNA: TGTGCCAGTCAACAAGGACAACGCAATCAGCCCCAGCATTTT
CDR3: CASQQGQRNQPQHF

J: TRBJ2-1
length: 15
size: .
V: TRBV4-3
D: TRBD2
DNA: TGCGCCAGCAGCCCTCGCGGGGGGACCTACAATGAGCAGTTCTTC
CDR3: CASSPRGGTYNEQFF

J: TRBJ2-1
length: 16
size: .
V: TRBV5-1
D: TRBD2
DNA: TGCGCCAGCAGCAGAACCGGGACTAGCGGGGTCAATGAGCAGTTCTTC
CDR3: CASSRTGTSGVNEQFF

J: TRBJ2-2
length: 15
size: few
V: TRBV4-2
D: .
DNA: TGTGCCAGCAGCCATGGAGAGTTGTCAACCGGGGAGCTGTTTTTT
CDR3: CASSHGELSTGELFF

J: TRBJ2-3
length: 16
size: .
V: TRBV5-1
D: TRBD2
DNA: TGCGCCAGCAGCCCAGCCACTAGCGGGGGCACAGATACGCAGTATTTT
CDR3: CASSPATSGGTDTQYF

J: TRBJ2-2
length: 15
size: .
V: TRBV6-5
D: TRBD2
DNA: TGTGCCAGCAAGAGGGAGGGGAAGCGTGGCGGGGAGCTGTTTTTT
CDR3: CASKREGKRGGELFF

J: TRBJ1-1
length: 15
size: .
V: TRBV7-8
D: TRBD1
DNA: TGTGCCAGCAGCAGCGGGACAGGGAGAGGGACTGAAGCTTTCTTT
CDR3: CASSSGTGRGTEAFF

J: TRBJ1-2
length: 14
size: few
V: TRBV5-6
D: .
DNA: TGTGCCAGCAGCCCGGGGGGTGAAGTCTATGGCTACACCTTC
CDR3: CASSPGGEVYGYTF

J: TRBJ2-7
length: 17
size: .
V: TRBV19
D: TRBD2
DNA: TGTGCCAGTAGTAACCGACTAGCGGGGGAGATCTCCTACGAGCAGTACTTC
CDR3: CASSNRLAGEISYEQYF

J: TRBJ2-7
length: 13
size: .
V: TRBV7-2
D: .
DNA: TGTGCCAGCAGCTTACGTTATTCCTACGAGCAGTACTTC
CDR3: CASSLRYSYEQYF

J: TRBJ1-5
length: 15
size: .
V: TRBV9
D: TRBD1
DNA: TGTGCCAGCAGCGTAGAGGGACAGGGGGATCAGCCCCAGCATTTT
CDR3: CASSVEGQGDQPQHF

J: TRBJ2-7
length: 13
size: .
V: TRBV28
D: .
DNA: TGTGCCAGCAGACTCCCCGGGGGCTACGAGCAGTACTTC
CDR3: CASRLPGGYEQYF